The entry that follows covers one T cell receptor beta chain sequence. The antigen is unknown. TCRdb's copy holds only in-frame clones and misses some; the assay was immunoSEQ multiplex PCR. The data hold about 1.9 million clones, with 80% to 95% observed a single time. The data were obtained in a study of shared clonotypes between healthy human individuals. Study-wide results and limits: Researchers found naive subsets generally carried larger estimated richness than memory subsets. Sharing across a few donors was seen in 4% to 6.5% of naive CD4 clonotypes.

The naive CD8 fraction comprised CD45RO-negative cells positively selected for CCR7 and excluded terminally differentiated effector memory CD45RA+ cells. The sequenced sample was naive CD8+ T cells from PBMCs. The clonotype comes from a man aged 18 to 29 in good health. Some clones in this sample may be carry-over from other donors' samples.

The CDR3 region has the DNA TGTGCCAGCAGCTTAGATAAGAGTGGGAGTTACGAGCAGTACTTC. Amino acids: CASSLDKSGSYEQYF. J is TRBJ2-7 and V is TRBV11-2; a weak D match, TRBD2 (5 bases). This CDR3 comprises 15 residues. V was shortened by 0 bases and J by 4 bases, with 13 bases between the two germline ends. Germline loops: CDR1 SGHAT, CDR2 FQNNGV. Full variable domain (remainder filled in from reference TRBV11-2 and TRBJ2-7): EAGVAQSPRYKIIEKRQSVAFWCNPISGHATLYWYQQILGQGPKLLIQFQNNGVVDDSQLPKDRFSAERLKGVDSTLKIQPAKLEDSAVYLCASSLDKSGSYEQYFGPGTRLTVT.